This TCR beta chain was captured in a study of T cell responses to AZD1222 COVID-19 vaccine. The length of the CDR3 is 15 residues. Per the germline V gene, CDR1 is GTSNPN and CDR2 is SVGIG (reference sequence). Losses at the gene ends were 3 bases for V and 6 bases for J; bases not matched to a gene: 8. Repertoires were generated with immunoSEQ multiplex PCR, while TCRdb's copy carries only in-frame clones and drops some. The sample holds about 140,000 clones; about 91% are singletons and the top ten take about 4.8%. The TCR comes from an adult in good health. This sequence joins TRBV30 and TRBJ1-6; the match to TRBD1 covers 7 bases. This material consisted of peripheral blood, taken on day 0 of AZD1222 vaccination. The CDR3: CAWSAGDSVNSPLHF. The CDR3 DNA is TGTGCCTGGAGCGCAGGGGACAGTGTTAATTCACCCCTCCACTTT.